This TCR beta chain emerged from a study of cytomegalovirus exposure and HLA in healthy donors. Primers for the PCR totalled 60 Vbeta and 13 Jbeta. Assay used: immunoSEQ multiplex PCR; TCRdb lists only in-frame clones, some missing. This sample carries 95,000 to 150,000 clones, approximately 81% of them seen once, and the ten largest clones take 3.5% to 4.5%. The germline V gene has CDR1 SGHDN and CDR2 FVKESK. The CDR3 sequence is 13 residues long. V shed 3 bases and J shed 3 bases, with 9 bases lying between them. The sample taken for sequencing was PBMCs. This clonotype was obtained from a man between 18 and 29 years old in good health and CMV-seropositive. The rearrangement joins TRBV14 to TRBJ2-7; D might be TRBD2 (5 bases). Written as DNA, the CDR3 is TGTGCCAGCAGCCATGGACTCGACTACGAGCAGTACTTC. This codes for CASSHGLDYEQYF.